What follows describes a single T cell receptor beta chain. The antigen is undetermined. Sequencing used immunoSEQ multiplex PCR; TCRdb keeps in-frame clones, though not all of them. The data contain under 65,000 clones, approximately 84% of them singletons. The sample is drawn from a study of lymphopenia after photon versus proton radiotherapy. This CDR3 region has 14 residues. The V end lost 4 bases, the J end lost 0 bases, and 9 bases lay between the germline ends. CDR1 is LGHNA, CDR2 YSLEER, per germline. Study-wide results and caveats: Under photons, naive T cells and diversity fell while effector/memory populations rose. Larger post-nadir TCR diversity loss correlated inversely with survival in deceased patients.

The sequence was collected from a man between 60 and 75 years old with pancreatic cancer. The sequences come from peripheral blood, collected from a patient treated with proton-based radiotherapy. The chain carries TRBV4-3 and TRBJ1-1, with D possibly matching TRBD1 (5 bases). CDR3 loop: CASSLGGMNTEAFF. For the CDR3, the DNA is TGCGCCAGCAGCCTCGGGGGGATGAACACTGAAGCTTTCTTT.